The entry below gives a single TCR beta chain sequence along with its context. Its target is not known. This sample is drawn from a study of cytomegalovirus exposure and HLA in healthy donors. Study findings and constraints: Earlier findings revealed that most TCR beta V segments proved productive either about 90% or about 30% of the time. An analysis that came later showed most CMV-associated TCR beta chains appearing HLA-restricted.

Germline values: CDR1 MNHEY, CDR2 SMNVEV (reference sequence). The CDR3 has 17 residues. The V end lost 2 bases, the J end lost 0 bases, and 11 bases lay between the germline ends. Primers: 60 Vbeta forward and 13 Jbeta reverse. The protocol was immunoSEQ multiplex PCR, while the TCRdb copy is restricted to in-frame clones and leaves out a portion. The data contain some 200,000 clones, roughly 79% of them singletons. This TCR was recovered from a young man in good health and CMV-seronegative. Sequences were obtained from PBMCs. The rearrangement joins TRBV27 to TRBJ1-6; no definite D call. The CDR3 DNA sequence: TGTGCCAGCAGTTTAAGCGCAGAAGCCTCCTATAATTCACCCCTCCACTTT. Amino acids: CASSLSAEASYNSPLHF.